Below, one T cell receptor (beta chain) is given with its context. Original methodology: For nucleated cells, counts were estimated from reference gene primer amplification. The protocol was immunoSEQ multiplex PCR, while the TCRdb copy is restricted to in-frame clones and leaves out a portion. The DNA gave D and trimming, while V, J and clone size come from that table. The table shows roughly 180,000 clones, with around 84% occurring only once. The source of the sample is a study of blood T cell repertoires in COVID-19. As for the study in general: Acute and convalescent COVID-19 specimens originated in the United States, Italy and Spain.

Seattle participants joined during active infection and were tracked over time. Trimming shortened V by 6 bases and J by 7 bases, and 15 bases separated the two germline ends. CDR1 and CDR2 (germline): MDHEN, SYDVKM. There are 13 residues in the CDR3. Specimen: peripheral blood. The rearrangement uses TRBV28 and TRBJ1-2; possibly TRBD1 for D (6 bases). This TCR was recovered from a woman between 45 and 65 years old with COVID-19, enrolled during active disease. In DNA form, the CDR3 reads TGTGCCAGCAGAACAACAGGGCTCGCTGGCTACACCTTC. Protein product: CASRTTGLAGYTF.